These 8 T cell receptor beta chains came from one sample sequenced in a study of human T cells and chemical hapten exposure. Time point indicated: patch test 1, 2 weeks after DPC sensitization. Regarding treatment: therapeutic diphenylcyclopropenone sensitization with weekly scalp DPC. TCRdb independently ran MiXCR on the RACE reads; one entry per CDR3 protein. The top ten clones hold roughly 2.1% of a sample with over 85,000 distinct CDR3 sequences, 9.5% to 15% of them seen once. The sequencing here drew on whole blood, taken in connection with sensitization to the hapten diphenylcyclopropenone (DPC). The receptors were sampled from a woman aged 40 to 50 with alopecia areata. Some clones in this sample may be carry-over from other donors' samples.

This clonotype turned up a few times. The chain joins TRBV24-1 to TRBJ2-3; TRBD2 aligns across 16 bases. Germline loops: CDR1 KGHDR, CDR2 SFDVKD. This CDR3 spans 20 amino acids. Unmatched junction bases numbered 5, after V lost 0 bases and J lost 0 bases. The CDR3 DNA follows: TGTGCCACCAGTGATTTGCCCGGGACTAGCGGGAGGGCTAGCACAGATACGCAGTATTTT. It codes for CATSDLPGTSGRASTDTQYF.

There are a few counts of this clonotype. The chain joins TRBV10-3 to TRBJ2-1; 13 nucleotides line up with TRBD2. This CDR3 contains 20 residues. Germline V CDR1 and CDR2: ENHRY, SYGVKD. Trimming took 1 base from V and 6 from J; bases not matched to a gene: 15. The CDR3 loop is CAISEYQRGLTSGRINEQFF. The CDR3 DNA follows: TGTGCCATCAGTGAGTATCAGAGGGGGCTGACTAGCGGGAGGATCAATGAGCAGTTCTTC.

The chain carries TRBV28 and TRBJ1-1, with D uncertain. V lost 8 bases to trimming and J lost 3 bases, with 10 bases between them. The V gene's germline CDR1 is MDHEN and CDR2 SYDVKM. There are 12 residues in the CDR3. This CDR3 reads CASGLVDTEAFF. CDR3 DNA sequence: TGTGCCAGCGGGTTAGTGGACACTGAAGCTTTCTTT.

The chain links TRBV28 to TRBJ1-5; D is perhaps TRBD1 (6 bases). The CDR3 runs to 13 residues. Between the trimmed V and J ends, which lost 8 bases and 7 bases, there was a span of 15 bases. In germline, CDR1 is MDHEN, CDR2 SYDVKM. CDR3 sequence reads: CASQQGFWQPQHF. CDR3 sequence (DNA): TGTGCCAGCCAACAGGGATTTTGGCAGCCCCAGCATTTT. The full variable domain, its missing parts supplied by reference TRBV28 and TRBJ1-5, is DVKVTQSSRYLVKRTGEKVFLECVQDMDHENMFWYRQDPGLGLRLIYFSYDVKMKEKGDIPEGYSVSREKKERFSLILESASTNQTSMYLCASQQGFWQPQHFGDGTRLSIL.

This clonotype was detected only a few times. The chain employs TRBV12-2 and TRBJ1-5. TRBV12-2 corresponds to a pseudogene. The CDR3 runs to 17 residues. The CDR3 coding sequence is TGTGCAAGTCGCTCCCTTGGGCCAGACGTCCGCAATCAGCCCCAGCATTTT. Its protein product is CASRSLGPDVRNQPQHF.

The genes are TRBV14 and TRBJ2-4; D may correspond to TRBD1 or TRBD2 (6 bases each). Per the germline V gene, CDR1 is SGHDN and CDR2 is FVKESK. There are 17 residues in the CDR3. Trimming took off 3 bases at V and 0 bases at J, with 15 bases between the two ends. CDR3 nucleotide sequence: TGTGCCAGCAGCCAGCGGGGACAAACGTTAGCCAAAAACATTCAGTACTTC. Encoded protein: CASSQRGQTLAKNIQYF.

This clonotype has at least ten counts. This sequence joins TRBV20-1 and TRBJ2-7, with D perhaps assigned TRBD1 or TRBD2 (6 bases each). The V gene lost 6 bases and the J gene lost 2 bases, with 11 bases spanning the gap. Germline V gene lookup returns CDR1 DFQATT and CDR2 SNEGSKA (reference sequence). This CDR3 is 12 amino acids long. As DNA, the CDR3 is TGCAGTGCCAGGGGACTGACCTACGAGCAGTACTTC. Amino acid sequence: CSARGLTYEQYF.

V and J are TRBV20-1 and TRBJ2-7, with TRBD2 identical over 8 bases. Germline values: CDR1 DFQATT, CDR2 SNEGSKA (reference sequence). The CDR3 length is 12 residues. The CDR3 coding sequence is TGCAGACCGAGCGGGGGAACCTACGAGCAGTACTTC. Translated: CRPSGGTYEQYF.